This is a list of T cell receptor beta chains from one sample in a study of T cell repertoires in cytomegalovirus infection. TCRdb recomputed calls from the reads with MiXCR, one row per CDR3 protein. This table holds 400,000 to 550,000 distinct CDR3 sequences, roughly 12% found once. Input material: PBMCs. All receptors come from a human donor in good health (CMV status not recorded). Some clones in this sample may be carry-over from other donors' samples. Each CDR3 is given with its conserved first and last residue. D genes are given only for firm matches. Clone sizes are given selectively: once, few, many, or a class where the clone is expanded.

j_gene	d_gene	abundance	v_gene	CDR3nt	CDR3aa
TRBJ2-1	.	.	TRBV30	TGTGCCTGGAGTATGGAGGGCCTGAAAGAGCAGTTCTTC	CAWSMEGLKEQFF
TRBJ2-7	TRBD1	many	TRBV11-2	TGTGCCAGCAGCTGGGGACAGGGCGACGAGCAGTACTTC	CASSWGQGDEQYF
TRBJ1-2	.	few	TRBV2	TGTGCCAGCAGAGGGAGCAGGAATGGCTACACCTTC	CASRGSRNGYTF
TRBJ1-1	TRBD1	many	TRBV5-1	TGCGCCAGCAGGCGACCCGACAGGGGTAACACTGAAGCTTTCTTT	CASRRPDRGNTEAFF
TRBJ1-5	TRBD1	.	TRBV29-1	TGCAGCGTTGCCCTTGGACAGGGGAATCAGCCCCAGCATTTT	CSVALGQGNQPQHF
TRBJ2-5	TRBD2	many	TRBV12-3/TRBV12-4	TGTGCCAGCAGTTTTATTAGCGGGGGGGGTGGGACCCAGTACTTC	CASSFISGGGGTQYF
TRBJ1-5	TRBD1	.	TRBV4-2	TGTGCCAGCAGCCAAGGGGACAGCGCATTCAATCAGCCCCAGCATTTT	CASSQGDSAFNQPQHF
TRBJ2-1	.	many	TRBV7-9	TGTGCCAGCAGACTCCCCGGTCTAAACAATGAGCAGTTCTTC	CASRLPGLNNEQFF
TRBJ1-5	.	.	TRBV20-1	TGCAGTGCGGCCGGGGGTTCTGGCAATCAGCCCCAGCATTTT	CSAAGGSGNQPQHF
TRBJ1-1	TRBD1	many	TRBV6-1	TGTGCCAGTGGGGAGACCGGGACAGTGAACACTGAAGCTTTCTTT	CASGETGTVNTEAFF
TRBJ2-1	.	.	TRBV6-6	TGTGCCAGCAGTTACTCGAGTGGGGGGGCTGTTGAGCAGTTCTTC	CASSYSSGGAVEQFF
TRBJ2-5	.	many	TRBV12-3/TRBV12-4	TGTGCCAGCAGTTTTGGGGACACGAGGGAAGAGACCCAGTACTTC	CASSFGDTREETQYF
TRBJ2-7	.	few	TRBV24-1	TGTGCCACCAGTGATACCGGGTCCTACGAGCAGTACTTC	CATSDTGSYEQYF
TRBJ2-1	TRBD2	many	TRBV20-1	TGCAGTGCCGACGGACTAGCGAATGAGCAGTTCTTC	CSADGLANEQFF
TRBJ1-6	.	many	TRBV2	TGTGCCAGCAGTGAAGGCAGTGGGAATAATTCACCCCTCCACTTT	CASSEGSGNNSPLHF
TRBJ1-6	.	few	TRBV12-3/TRBV12-4	TGTGCCAGCAGTTTTTCTGGGGCGTCGAGGGCCTATAATTCACCCCTCCACTTT	CASSFSGASRAYNSPLHF